The 25 T cell receptor beta chains below were found in one sample sequenced in a study of blood T cell repertoires in COVID-19. This table comes from immunoSEQ multiplex PCR, and its TCRdb copy is limited to in-frame clones, with some not included. In the table there are more than 100,000 clones, about three quarters of which are singletons. The specimen sequenced was peripheral blood. The receptors here all came from a human donor with acute or convalescent COVID-19. The donor label of this sample is uncertain.

This clone was observed once. V is TRBV10-3 and J is TRBJ2-1; the match to TRBD2 covers 16 bases. Per germline, CDR1 ENHRY and CDR2 SYGVKD. V lost 0 bases and J lost 7; bases outside the gene matches: 3. The CDR3 loop spans 17 amino acids. CDR3: CAISESGLAGGPNEQFF. Here the CDR3 DNA reads TGTGCCATCAGTGAGTCGGGACTAGCGGGGGGGCCGAATGAGCAGTTCTTC.

The chain is built from TRBV18 and TRBJ1-2, with 8 nucleotides matching TRBD1. The germline V gene has CDR1 KGHSH and CDR2 LQKENI. V lost 3 bases, J lost 3 bases, and 15 bases stayed unmatched. This CDR3 is 18 amino acids long. The CDR3 DNA reads as TGTGCCAGCTCACCCTTGGGACAGGAGCAAAATAGACACTATGGCTACACCTTC. This encodes CASSPLGQEQNRHYGYTF.

This clone was picked up one time. This chain uses TRBV15 with TRBJ2-5; D unresolved. CDR1 LNHNV and CDR2 YYDKDF come from the germline V gene (reference sequence). The V gene lost 0 bases and the J gene lost 4 bases, with 12 bases spanning the gap. The CDR3 runs 15 residues. The DNA of the CDR3 is TGTGCCACCAGCAGAGATCGAGTCAACTCAGAGACCCAGTACTTC. Protein product: CATSRDRVNSETQYF.

A few counts support this clone. This sequence joins TRBV7-2 and TRBJ2-5, with 9 bases matching TRBD2. Germline CDR1 reads SGHTA; CDR2 reads FQGNSA. The CDR3 is 15 amino acids. Trimming at V came to 6 bases and at J to 5 bases, leaving 10 bases not matched to a gene. CDR3 nucleotide sequence: TGTGCCAGCAGTATGGCGGGGGGGCTCCGGGAGACCCAGTACTTC. Protein: CASSMAGGLRETQYF.

The genes are TRBV7-9 and TRBJ1-1, with TRBD1 as a possible D gene (5 bases). The ends were cut back, 1 base at V and 5 bases at J, with 8 bases in the middle. The CDR3 is 13 residues long. Germline CDR1 reads SEHNR; CDR2 reads FQNEAQ (reference sequence). The CDR3 loop reads CASSLGTSTEAFF. The CDR3, as DNA: TGTGCCAGCAGCTTAGGGACATCTACTGAAGCTTTCTTT.

V usage is TRBV27 and J usage is TRBJ2-7; 9 bases line up with TRBD1. Trimming took 4 bases from V and 7 from J; bases not matched to a gene: 8. This CDR3 region has 14 residues. The germline CDR1 and CDR2 sequences are MNHEY and SMNVEV (reference sequence). The CDR3 DNA follows: TGTGCCAGCAGTTCATTACAGGGGGCGGAGGAGCAGTACTTC. Protein sequence: CASSSLQGAEEQYF.

This clone has more than one count but fewer than ten. V gene TRBV18 combines with J gene TRBJ2-3; 7 positions match TRBD1. V shed 6 bases and J 3 bases; nucleotides not matched to a gene: 3. CDR3 size: 13 residues. Germline V gives CDR1 KGHSH, CDR2 LQKENI. DNA for the CDR3: TGTGCCAGCTCGTCCAGGGGGACAGATACGCAGTATTTT. Its translation is CASSSRGTDTQYF.

Points on this clone: Other nucleotide sequences in the sample specify the same CDR3. V usage is TRBV29-1 and J usage is TRBJ2-3; 7 nucleotides align to TRBD1. The germline CDR1 and CDR2 sequences are SQVTM and ANQGSEA. V gave up 6 bases and J gave up 0 bases; unmatched junction bases: 6. The CDR3 has 14 residues. The CDR3 DNA reads TGCAGCGTCGCCCCGGGACAGAGCACAGATACGCAGTATTTT. Translating gives CSVAPGQSTDTQYF.

The genes are TRBV6-5 and TRBJ1-6; TRBD1 is a possible D gene (6 bases). The CDR3 consists of 15 residues. V gave up 2 bases and J gave up 4 bases, with 9 bases separating them. CDR1 MNHEY and CDR2 SVGAGI come from the germline V gene. CDR3 nucleotides: TGTGCCAGCAGTTACGGGGGCCCATATAATTCACCCCTCCACTTT. It translates to CASSYGGPYNSPLHF.

This chain joins TRBV7-3 and TRBJ2-3; 11 bases agree with TRBD2. The CDR3 loop spans 15 amino acids. J was trimmed by 2 bases and V by 5 bases; bases with no gene match: 3. Germline V gives CDR1 SGHTA, CDR2 FQGTGA. The CDR3 sequence is CASSPLAGVTDTQYF. In nucleotides, the CDR3 is TGTGCCAGCAGCCCACTAGCGGGGGTCACAGATACGCAGTATTTT.

V gene TRBV24-1 combines with J gene TRBJ2-3; 7 bases agree with TRBD2. Germline CDR1 KGHDR, CDR2 SFDVKD. CDR3 length equals 20 residues. V trimming: 3 bases; J trimming: 2 bases; junction bases outside the gene matches: 19. The DNA for the CDR3 is TGTGCCACCAGTGATCTCCTCCCGGGGGGTTCCTTGCCTAACACAGATACGCAGTATTTT. Protein product: CATSDLLPGGSLPNTDTQYF.

This clone came up a few times. The chain has TRBV21-1 and TRBJ2-5; the tabulated D call, TRBD1, remains unverified against the DNA. TRBV21-1 counts as a pseudogene. The CDR3 is 18 amino acids. This CDR3 is CASSKAGDRGPTQETQYF. CDR3 nucleotide sequence: TGTGCCAGCAGCAAAGCGGGCGACAGGGGGCCAACCCAAGAGACCCAGTACTTC.

This chain links TRBV1 with TRBJ2-3; the listed D gene, TRBD2, was not tested against the DNA. TRBV1 is an annotated pseudogene. This CDR3 region has 17 residues. CDR3 nucleotides: TGCACCAGCAGCCAAGAGCGGACTAGCGGGGGCACAGATACGCAGTATTTT. Translation gives CTSSQERTSGGTDTQYF.

The chain uses TRBV2 and TRBJ2-1, with TRBD1 as a possible D gene (6 bases). V was shortened by 6 bases and J by 15 bases, with 15 bases between the two germline ends. From germline, CDR1 is SNHLY and CDR2 FYNNEI. This CDR3 has 11 residues. The CDR3 reads CASRITGWPFF. CDR3 in DNA: TGTGCCAGCAGAATTACAGGGTGGCCGTTCTTC. The full variable domain, with the rest looked up from reference TRBV2 and TRBJ2-1, is EPEVTQTPSHQVTQMGQEVILRCVPISNHLYFYWYRQILGQKVEFLVSFYNNEISEKSEIFDDQFSVERPDGSNFTLKIRSTKLEDSAMYFCASRITGWPFFGPGTRLTVL.

This clone has only a few counts. CDR3: CASTLTGAYNEQFF. CDR3 sequence (DNA): TGTGCCAGCACCCTTACAGGAGCCTACAATGAGCAGTTCTTC. V gene TRBV27 combines with J gene TRBJ2-1; the D gene is possibly TRBD1 (5 bases). There are 14 residues in the CDR3. Between the trimmed V and J ends, which lost 7 bases and 2 bases, there was a span of 12 bases. CDR1 and CDR2 from the germline V gene are MNHEY and SMNVEV (reference sequence).

The V call is TRBV6-1, the J call TRBJ2-3; no clear D gene. V shed 4 bases and J shed 5 bases, with 22 bases lying between them. Per the germline V gene, CDR1 is MNHNS and CDR2 is SASEGT. The CDR3 length is 17 residues. The CDR3: CASSAFRSARSGDTQYF. The CDR3 region has the DNA TGTGCCAGCAGTGCTTTTAGATCGGCTAGGTCGGGAGATACGCAGTATTTT.

The chain couples TRBV6-5 to TRBJ1-4; 7 nucleotides line up with TRBD1. This CDR3 is built from 15 residues. Germline CDR1 and CDR2: MNHEY and SVGAGI. V shed 6 bases and J 5 bases; nucleotides not matched to a gene: 9. The CDR3 loop is CASSLQGQGNEKLFF. DNA of the CDR3: TGTGCCAGCAGCCTACAGGGGCAAGGGAATGAAAAACTGTTTTTT.

V gene TRBV29-1 combines with J gene TRBJ1-1, with TRBD1 as a possible D gene (5 bases). CDR1 and CDR2 (germline): SQVTM, ANQGSEA. The CDR3 spans 12 residues. V was cut by 6 bases and J by 6 bases, with 14 bases left in between. CDR3 protein: CSVRTEGAEAFF. The CDR3 DNA sequence: TGCAGCGTCAGGACGGAAGGGGCTGAAGCTTTCTTT.

The CDR3 loop is CASGLAWAAYNEQFF. Here the CDR3 DNA reads TGTGCCAGCGGGCTAGCTTGGGCCGCCTACAATGAGCAGTTCTTC. The chain links TRBV7-9 to TRBJ2-1, with TRBD2 as a possible D gene (5 bases). The CDR3 has 15 residues. The ends were cut back, 8 bases at V and 2 bases at J, with 16 bases in the middle. Per germline, CDR1 SEHNR and CDR2 FQNEAQ (reference sequence).

CDR3 coding DNA: TGTGCCAGCAGCGCCGGGGCCGGGGAGCTGTTTTTT. Encoded protein: CASSAGAGELFF. The chain couples TRBV12-3 or TRBV12-4 to TRBJ2-2; TRBD2 might be the D (5 bases). The CDR3 is 12 amino acids. Deletions cut 6 bases from V and 6 bases from J, with 8 bases between.

In this sample, this clone turned up a few times. V gene TRBV5-8 combines with J gene TRBJ1-4; D may be TRBD1 (5 bases). Deletions cut 1 base from V and 0 bases from J, with 10 bases between. Germline lookup yields CDR1 SGHTS and CDR2 YDEGEE. The CDR3 sequence is 16 residues long. CDR3 protein: CASSLRGGATNEKLFF. For the CDR3, the DNA is TGTGCCAGCAGCTTGCGGGGGGGTGCAACTAATGAAAAACTGTTTTTT.

Concerning this clone itself: An end of the junction does not agree with germline; a read error may underlie this. The chain carries TRBV14 and TRBJ2-7; D unclear. The CDR3 is made up of 14 amino acids. CDR1 is SGHDN and CDR2 is FVKESK in the germline V gene. The CDR3 loop reads CASSQDSRVAERYF. Written as DNA, the CDR3 is TGTGCCAGCAGCCAAGATAGTCGTGTCGCCGAGCGGTACTTC.

This clone was detected many times. J is TRBJ1-2 and V is TRBV7-9, with TRBD1 matching 7 bases. J was trimmed by 1 base and V by 5 bases; bases with no gene match: 10. The germline gives CDR1 SEHNR, CDR2 FQNEAQ (reference sequence). The CDR3 extends over 16 amino acids. In DNA, the CDR3 is TGTGCCAGCAGCCGTCTCCGGCAGGGGGATAACTATGGCTACACCTTC. Protein: CASSRLRQGDNYGYTF.

The V and J genes are TRBV11-2 and TRBJ2-3; tentative D call: TRBD2 (6 bases). V lost 5 bases to trimming and J lost 2 bases, with 17 bases between them. This CDR3 is built from 16 residues. Looked up from germline, CDR1 is SGHAT and CDR2 is FQNNGV. CDR3 sequence reads: CASSKDRDSDTDTQYF. Written as DNA, the CDR3 is TGTGCCAGCAGCAAAGATCGGGACTCTGACACAGATACGCAGTATTTT.

This clone came up a few times. The J gene is TRBJ2-5, the V gene TRBV5-4; the match to TRBD1 covers 12 bases. This CDR3 has 15 amino acids. After removal of 3 bases from V and 4 bases from J, the junction contained 4 bases not matched to a gene. CDR1 and CDR2 (germline): SGHNT, YYREEE (reference sequence). The CDR3 loop is CASSWDRGLSETQYF. The CDR3 DNA is TGTGCCAGCAGCTGGGACAGGGGGCTCTCAGAGACCCAGTACTTC.